What follows describes a single T cell receptor (beta chain). The sample belongs to a study of cytomegalovirus exposure and HLA in healthy donors. The CDR3 is 12 amino acids. The V end was cut by 3 bases, the J end by 13 bases, with 12 bases between. Germline V CDR1 and CDR2: MNHEY, SMNVEV (reference sequence). This PCR relied on a set of 60 Vbeta primers and 13 Jbeta primers. Profiled with immunoSEQ multiplex PCR; TCRdb holds only in-frame clones, not every one. The table records about 160,000 clones, roughly 84% of them present only once. V is TRBV27 and J is TRBJ2-2; possible D gene TRBD2, 5 bases. This clonotype was obtained from a boy under 10 years old in good health and CMV-seronegative. Sequencing was carried out using PBMCs. The CDR3 spells CASSLGDPRLFF. Here the CDR3 DNA reads TGTGCCAGCAGTTTGGGAGACCCCCGGCTGTTTTTT.